This entry lists 30 T cell receptor beta chains sequenced from one sample in a study of cytomegalovirus exposure and HLA in healthy donors. Sequenced by immunoSEQ multiplex PCR; TCRdb stores in-frame clones only, minus some. The table records more than 95,000 clones, approximately 94% of them present only once. Sequencing was carried out using PBMCs. The receptors originated from a woman between 18 and 29 years old in good health and CMV-seronegative.

The rearrangement joins TRBV5-1 to TRBJ2-1, with D perhaps TRBD2 (6 bases). The V and J ends lost 5 bases and 0 bases respectively, with 9 bases between them. The CDR3 has 14 amino acids. Per germline, CDR1 SGHRS and CDR2 YFSETQ. In DNA form, the CDR3 reads TGCGCCAGCAGGTCCGGGAGCTCCTACAATGAGCAGTTCTTC. Its protein product is CASRSGSSYNEQFF.

The chain employs TRBV5-4 and TRBJ2-7; TRBD2 matches 11 bases. Germline V gene lookup returns CDR1 SGHNT and CDR2 YYREEE (reference sequence). The length of the CDR3 is 14 residues. With V trimmed by 4 bases and J by 4 bases, 4 bases remained unmatched. The CDR3 region has the DNA TGTGCCAGCAGCCCACTAGCGGGAGCTTACGAGCAGTACTTC. Residues: CASSPLAGAYEQYF.

This clone was detected only once. The chain recombines TRBV27 with TRBJ1-5; D might be TRBD1 (6 bases). The V end was cut by 4 bases, the J end by 5 bases, with 12 bases between. This CDR3 spans 14 amino acids. Germline V lookup: CDR1 MNHEY, CDR2 SMNVEV (reference sequence). The CDR3 DNA reads as TGTGCCAGCAGTTCGCGGACAGCAGATCAGCCCCAGCATTTT. Its translation is CASSSRTADQPQHF.

The chain uses TRBV6-1 and TRBJ2-7, with 13 bases identical to TRBD2. Trimming removed 8 bases from V and 2 bases from J; junction bases left unmatched: 6. The CDR3 loop spans 15 amino acids. The V gene's germline CDR1 is MNHNS and CDR2 SASEGT. The DNA of the CDR3 is TGTGCCAGCGGGACTAGCGGGAACCGAGCCTACGAGCAGTACTTC. Translation gives CASGTSGNRAYEQYF.

The chain has TRBV6-1 and TRBJ2-7, with 7 bases identical to TRBD2. The V segment lost 3 bases and the J segment 4 bases; nucleotides outside the gene matches: 15. The CDR3 length is 17 residues. Germline CDR1 reads MNHNS; CDR2 reads SASEGT. The CDR3 bases are TGTGCCAGCAGTGAGTTGATTTGGGGCGGGAGTGGGTACGAGCAGTACTTC. It codes for CASSELIWGGSGYEQYF.

V and J are TRBV7-6 and TRBJ2-7; D is perhaps TRBD1 (6 bases). V was clipped by 3 bases and J by 5 bases, with 17 bases between them. Germline V gene lookup returns CDR1 SGHVS and CDR2 FNYEAQ. The length of the CDR3 is 15 residues. Here the CDR3 DNA reads TGTGCCAGCAGCTTTAAACCACAGGGTAGCGACGAGCAGTACTTC. As protein: CASSFKPQGSDEQYF.

Turning to this clone: The same CDR3 is also encoded by other DNA sequences in this sample. The rearrangement uses TRBV9 and TRBJ1-4, with D unresolved. CDR1 is SGDLS and CDR2 is YYNGEE in the germline V gene. The CDR3 is made up of 13 amino acids. Trimming removed 0 bases from V and 8 bases from J, with 8 bases in between. CDR3 in DNA: TGTGCCAGCAGCGTAGATGGTAGCGAAAAACTGTTTTTT. Protein: CASSVDGSEKLFF.

A single count supports this clone. This chain joins TRBV6-1 and TRBJ1-5; no reliable D call. V lost 3 bases and J 9 bases, leaving 15 bases between the germline ends. Looked up from germline, CDR1 is MNHNS and CDR2 is SASEGT. The CDR3 contains 14 residues. The CDR3 DNA follows: TGTGCCAGCAGTGATTTATCTGCGAGCGGGCCCCAGCATTTT. Translating it yields CASSDLSASGPQHF.

The chain employs TRBV6-6 and TRBJ2-7; 10 bases map to TRBD1. Germline assignment: CDR1 MNHNY and CDR2 SVGAGI (reference sequence). The CDR3 is 13 residues long. J was trimmed by 13 bases and V by 0 bases; bases with no gene match: 6. The CDR3 nucleotides read TGTGCCAGCAGTTACTCGGGACAGGGGCCTGGATACTTC. It yields the protein CASSYSGQGPGYF.

This clone is a singleton in its sample. The J gene is TRBJ1-2, the V gene TRBV5-3, with TRBD1 identical over 11 bases. TRBV5-3 is designated an ORF whose function remains uncertain. Trimming removed 5 bases from V and 4 bases from J; junction bases left unmatched: 7. This CDR3 region has 15 residues. In nucleotides, the CDR3 is TGTGCCAGAAGTTTATGGACAGGGGGCTTCTATGGCTACACCTTC. The encoded protein is CARSLWTGGFYGYTF.

This sequence joins TRBV7-2 and TRBJ1-5; a possible D gene is TRBD1 (5 bases). Trimming removed 6 bases at V and 3 bases at J, with 15 bases between. This CDR3 comprises 15 residues. Germline CDR1 is SGHTA and CDR2 is FQGNSA. CDR3 sequence (DNA): TGTGCCAGCAGGTCCGCGGGGGGGGACAATCAGCCCCAGCATTTT. Amino acid sequence: CASRSAGGDNQPQHF.

The chain joins TRBV5-5 to TRBJ2-7; D ambiguous. The CDR3 contains 13 residues. The germline V and J ends were trimmed by 5 bases and 2 bases, with 11 bases remaining between them. CDR1 is SGHKS and CDR2 is YYEKEE in the germline V gene (reference sequence). The CDR3 here is CASSVGYTYEQYF. The CDR3 DNA sequence: TGTGCCAGCAGTGTCGGGTATACCTACGAGCAGTACTTC.

The chain combines TRBV19 with TRBJ1-1, with TRBD1 identical over 8 bases. From germline, CDR1 is LNHDA and CDR2 SQIVND (reference sequence). V lost 5 bases and J lost 6; bases outside the gene matches: 11. The CDR3 runs 15 residues. The CDR3 DNA follows: TGTGCCAGTAGTCCGAATGGACAGGGTGATGCTGAAGCTTTCTTT. Protein sequence: CASSPNGQGDAEAFF.

This chain links TRBV6-6 with TRBJ2-7; D might be TRBD1 (5 bases). Germline values: CDR1 MNHNY, CDR2 SVGAGI (reference sequence). V lost 6 bases and J lost 1, with 13 bases in between. This CDR3 has 14 residues. The CDR3 region has the DNA TGTGCCAGCAGACGTTCGACAGTTTCCTACGAGCAGTACTTC. Amino acid sequence: CASRRSTVSYEQYF.

This clone was counted a single time. One junction end disagrees with the germline gene, perhaps due to a read error. The chain is built from TRBV6-1 and TRBJ2-1, with TRBD2 identical over 10 bases. Germline lookup yields CDR1 MNHNS and CDR2 SASEGT. The CDR3 sequence is 14 residues long. For the CDR3, the DNA is TGTGCCAGCGCCCTCAGGACTAGCGGTCCGCTGGAGGTCTTC. Protein sequence: CASALRTSGPLEVF.

This rearrangement joins TRBV7-2 to TRBJ1-2; D is perhaps TRBD1 (6 bases). This CDR3 region has 13 residues. V lost 5 bases, J lost 5 bases, and 12 bases lay in between. CDR1 and CDR2 from the germline V gene are SGHTA and FQGNSA. The DNA of the CDR3 is TGTGCCAGCAGCCCTTCGACAGGATATGGCTACACCTTC. As protein: CASSPSTGYGYTF.

The rearrangement uses TRBV19 and TRBJ2-5; TRBD2 aligns across 9 bases. Unmatched junction bases numbered 6, after V lost 5 bases and J lost 2 bases. The germline V gene encodes CDR1 LNHDA and CDR2 SQIVND (reference sequence). The CDR3 length is 15 residues. The CDR3 loop is CASSPATSGQETQYF. The CDR3, as DNA: TGTGCCAGTAGTCCGGCGACTAGCGGTCAAGAGACCCAGTACTTC.

The gene calls are TRBV7-3 and TRBJ2-1; TRBD2 matches 7 bases. Germline values: CDR1 SGHTA, CDR2 FQGTGA. With V trimmed by 3 bases and J by 7 bases, 12 bases remained unmatched. The CDR3 covers 16 residues. The CDR3 region is CASSFYRTSSENEQFF. The CDR3 DNA follows: TGTGCCAGCAGCTTTTATAGGACTAGTTCGGAAAATGAGCAGTTCTTC.

This chain links TRBV28 with TRBJ2-3; 7 nucleotides match TRBD2. This CDR3 is built from 17 residues. The trim removed 4 bases at V and 0 bases at J, leaving 10 bases unmatched. Germline lookup yields CDR1 MDHEN and CDR2 SYDVKM. CDR3: CASSSPLGLVSTDTQYF. In nucleotides, the CDR3 is TGTGCCAGCAGTTCCCCACTTGGACTAGTGAGCACAGATACGCAGTATTTT.

This clone came up once. Other DNA sequences from this sample encode an identical CDR3 as well. The chain joins TRBV28 to TRBJ1-2, with D maybe TRBD1 (6 bases). Germline V lookup: CDR1 MDHEN, CDR2 SYDVKM. The CDR3 consists of 13 residues. Between the trimmed V and J ends, which lost 6 bases and 2 bases, there was a span of 10 bases. The CDR3: CASSLGQNYGYTF. The CDR3 DNA follows: TGTGCCAGCAGCCTGGGACAAAACTATGGCTACACCTTC.

V and J are TRBV6-6 and TRBJ2-5; 13 nucleotides align to TRBD2. The CDR3 extends over 15 amino acids. The germline gives CDR1 MNHNY, CDR2 SVGAGI (reference sequence). V lost 7 bases and J lost 5; bases outside the gene matches: 7. CDR3 nucleotides: TGTGCCAGCAAACGGACTAGCGGGAGTCGGGAGACCCAGTACTTC. This gives the protein CASKRTSGSRETQYF.

The CDR3 nucleotides are TGTGCCAGCAGTTCTAGCGTCATCGATGAGCAGTTCTTC. It is translated as CASSSSVIDEQFF. This chain uses TRBV28 with TRBJ2-1, with D possibly TRBD2 on 6 matching bases. CDR3 length: 13 residues. CDR1 is MDHEN, CDR2 SYDVKM, per germline. V lost 4 bases, J lost 8 bases, and 12 bases lay in between. The full variable domain, rest sourced from reference TRBV28 and TRBJ2-1, is DVKVTQSSRYLVKRTGEKVFLECVQDMDHENMFWYRQDPGLGLRLIYFSYDVKMKEKGDIPEGYSVSREKKERFSLILESASTNQTSMYLCASSSSVIDEQFFGPGTRLTVL.

The rearrangement joins TRBV11-1 to TRBJ2-7, with a weak D call TRBD2 (5 bases). Trimming cost V 1 base and J 5 bases, with 12 bases left between them. Germline loops: CDR1 SGHAT, CDR2 FQDESV (reference sequence). The CDR3 has 14 amino acids. The CDR3 protein is CASSLDGEGNEQYF. For the CDR3, the DNA is TGTGCCAGCAGCTTAGACGGTGAGGGAAACGAGCAGTACTTC.

This chain uses TRBV2 with TRBJ1-1; possibly TRBD1 for D (6 bases). V lost 6 bases and J lost 0, with 11 bases in between. The CDR3 extends over 14 amino acids. Germline V gene lookup returns CDR1 SNHLY and CDR2 FYNNEI. CDR3 in DNA: TGTGCCAGCAGGGACAGCTCTCTGAACACTGAAGCTTTCTTT. Residues: CASRDSSLNTEAFF.

Remarks on this clone: Other DNA sequences within the sample encode an identical CDR3. This chain uses TRBV25-1 with TRBJ2-5; perhaps TRBD1 as D (6 bases). Germline assignment: CDR1 MGHDK and CDR2 SYGVNS. CDR3 size: 14 residues. V lost 3 bases and J lost 5, with 13 bases in between. The CDR3 loop is CASSEPGDLETQYF. CDR3 coding DNA: TGTGCCAGCAGTGAGCCAGGGGATCTCGAGACCCAGTACTTC. The complete variable domain, with remaining parts taken from reference TRBV25-1 and TRBJ2-5, reads EADIYQTPRYLVIGTGKKITLECSQTMGHDKMYWYQQDPGMELHLIHYSYGVNSTEKGDLSSESTVSRIRTEHFPLTLESARPSHTSQYLCASSEPGDLETQYFGPGTRLLVL.

The rearrangement links TRBV7-8 to TRBJ1-3, with D hard to call. CDR1 and CDR2 from the germline V gene are SGHVS and FQNEAQ. V gave up 2 bases and J gave up 2 bases, with 13 bases separating them. The CDR3 sequence is 16 residues long. CDR3 sequence (DNA): TGTGCCAGCAGCTTATTTTCGGGAACGGCTGGAAACACCATATATTTT. Translated: CASSLFSGTAGNTIYF.

This rearrangement joins TRBV11-2 to TRBJ1-1, with 10 bases aligning to TRBD1. The J segment lost 3 bases and the V segment lost 1 base, leaving 2 bases of the junction unmatched. Germline CDR1 SGHAT, CDR2 FQNNGV. The CDR3 covers 15 residues. The CDR3 reads CASSLVGTGDTEAFF. The CDR3 nucleotides read TGTGCCAGCAGCTTAGTTGGGACAGGGGACACTGAAGCTTTCTTT.

This chain connects TRBV5-1 to TRBJ2-1; D might be TRBD2 (5 bases). The CDR3 runs 15 residues. The germline V gene encodes CDR1 SGHRS and CDR2 YFSETQ. Trimming pared 2 bases from V and 1 base from J, leaving 10 bases between. CDR3 in DNA: TGCGCCAGCAGCTTATCCAGCGGTTCCTACAATGAGCAGTTCTTC. As protein: CASSLSSGSYNEQFF.

This clone was counted between two and nine times. The genes are TRBV19 and TRBJ1-5; D gene unclear. V lost 3 bases and J 4 bases, leaving 4 bases between the germline ends. This CDR3 is built from 12 residues. Germline loops: CDR1 LNHDA, CDR2 SQIVND (reference sequence). The CDR3 coding sequence is TGTGCCAGTAGTATTCGGAATCAGCCCCAGCATTTT. Amino acid sequence: CASSIRNQPQHF.

There are a few counts of this clone. V is TRBV7-9 and J is TRBJ2-6, with a possible D match to TRBD1 (5 bases). Trimming removed 3 bases at V and 5 bases at J, with 11 bases between. CDR3 length equals 15 residues. Germline CDR1 and CDR2: SEHNR and FQNEAQ (reference sequence). Written as DNA, the CDR3 is TGTGCCAGCAGCTTTTCCAGGGATAGGGCCAACGTCCTGACTTTC. Translation gives CASSFSRDRANVLTF.